Listed below are T cell receptor beta chains from one sample, sequenced in a study of blood T cells in healthy people across ages. Each CDR3 protein gets one entry after TCRdb re-called the 5' RACE reads with MiXCR. The sample gives 600,000 to 900,000 distinct CDR3 sequences, around 24% of which show up once; 2.5% to 3.5% is in the top ten. Separately, the same data were catalogued under a study of T cells of mothers and their children.

Sequenced sample: blood. Source of these receptors: a boy younger than 18 in good health. Both conserved end residues are part of each CDR3. D genes are given only for firm matches. Clone size appears in some rows only: once, few, many, or a class for an expanded clone.

clone size | D gene | J gene | V gene | CDR3 protein | CDR3 DNA
few | NA | TRBJ1-1 | TRBV27 | CASSFLRQNTEAFF | TGTGCCAGCAGTTTCCTCCGACAGAACACTGAAGCTTTCTTT
NA | TRBD1 | TRBJ2-7 | TRBV6-6 | CASSWDRAHEQYF | TGTGCCAGCAGTTGGGACAGGGCCCACGAGCAGTACTTC
NA | NA | TRBJ2-2 | TRBV18 | CASSPDAVPGELFF | TGTGCCAGCTCGCCAGACGCAGTCCCCGGGGAGCTGTTTTTT
NA | NA | TRBJ1-1 | TRBV14 | CASSQINTEAFF | TGTGCCAGCAGCCAAATTAACACTGAAGCTTTCTTT
many | TRBD2 | TRBJ2-3 | TRBV7-2 | CASSLLAGPFTDTQYF | TGTGCCAGCAGCTTGCTAGCGGGGCCTTTCACAGATACGCAGTATTTT
few | NA | TRBJ2-5 | TRBV4-1 | CASSQAVKETQYF | TGCGCCAGCAGCCAAGCGGTCAAAGAGACCCAGTACTTC
many | NA | TRBJ1-6 | TRBV12-3/TRBV12-4 | CASSLGRDSPLHF | TGTGCCAGCAGTTTAGGCAGGGATTCACCCCTCCACTTT
few | NA | TRBJ2-7 | TRBV11-2 | CASSLSDGSSYEQYF | TGTGCCAGCAGCTTAAGTGACGGCAGCTCCTACGAGCAGTACTTC
NA | NA | TRBJ2-7 | TRBV20-1 | CSASPGGISSYEQYF | TGCAGTGCCAGTCCGGGGGGCATTTCGAGCTACGAGCAGTACTTC
NA | NA | TRBJ1-4 | TRBV10-3 | CAISESTGTVGEKLFF | TGTGCCATCAGTGAGTCGACGGGTACGGTGGGTGAAAAACTGTTTTTT
NA | TRBD1 | TRBJ2-5 | TRBV7-3 | CASRRDSFQETQYF | TGTGCCAGCAGGAGGGACAGTTTCCAAGAGACCCAGTACTTC
NA | TRBD2 | TRBJ2-1 | TRBV6-2/TRBV6-3 | CASSRLAGHNEQFF | TGTGCCAGCAGTAGACTAGCAGGACACAATGAGCAGTTCTTC
NA | NA | TRBJ1-3 | TRBV12-3/TRBV12-4 | CASRRGAQGTRSGNTIYF | TGTGCCAGCAGACGGGGCGCCCAGGGGACCCGCTCTGGAAACACCATATATTTT
few | TRBD2 | TRBJ2-1 | TRBV28 | CASSPRGGKEYNEQFF | TGTGCCAGCAGTCCCCGGGGAGGGAAGGAGTACAATGAGCAGTTCTTC
NA | TRBD2 | TRBJ2-3 | TRBV20-1 | CSARVSGRRVDTQYF | TGCAGTGCTAGAGTGAGCGGGAGGCGCGTGGATACGCAGTATTTT
NA | NA | TRBJ1-5 | TRBV4-1 | CASSQEPGIRNQPQHF | TGCGCCAGCAGCCAAGAGCCGGGCATCCGCAATCAGCCCCAGCATTTT
NA | NA | TRBJ2-2 | TRBV2 | CASRKRPHGNTGELFF | TGTGCCAGCAGGAAGAGGCCGCACGGAAACACCGGGGAGCTGTTTTTT
few | NA | TRBJ1-2 | TRBV20-1 | CSASGYYGYTF | TGCAGTGCTAGCGGGTACTATGGCTACACCTTC
NA | NA | TRBJ2-5 | TRBV20-1 | CSVLDAGETQYF | TGCAGTGTTCTCGACGCCGGGGAGACCCAGTACTTC
few | TRBD2 | TRBJ2-3 | TRBV3-1 | CASSSREGPDTQYF | TGTGCCAGCAGCTCCCGGGAGGGCCCCGATACGCAGTATTTT
NA | TRBD2 | TRBJ2-5 | TRBV15 | CATSGGLVGEIQYF | TGTGCCACCAGCGGCGGACTAGTTGGTGAGATCCAGTACTTC
few | NA | TRBJ1-4 | TRBV2 | CASSDRVQENEKLFF | TGTGCCAGCAGTGATAGAGTGCAGGAAAATGAAAAACTGTTTTTT
NA | NA | TRBJ1-3 | TRBV6-6 | CASSYGSEGRSSGNTIYF | TGTGCCAGCAGTTACGGGAGCGAGGGAAGGTCTTCTGGAAACACCATATATTTT
NA | TRBD2 | TRBJ2-7 | TRBV12-3/TRBV12-4 | CASSLNGGDYEQYF | TGTGCCAGCAGTTTAAACGGGGGGGACTACGAGCAGTACTTC
NA | NA | TRBJ2-5 | TRBV20-1 | CSAPRGGGGETRYF | TGCAGTGCCCCCAGGGGCGGGGGCGGTGAGACCCGGTACTTC
few | TRBD1 | TRBJ2-7 | TRBV12-3/TRBV12-4 | CASNDRDRGYEQYF | TGTGCCAGCAACGACCGGGACAGGGGCTACGAGCAGTACTTC
few | NA | TRBJ1-4 | TRBV3-1 | CASSQGAGLEEKLFF | TGTGCCAGCAGCCAAGGGGCAGGGTTGGAAGAAAAACTGTTTTTT
NA | TRBD1 | TRBJ2-1 | TRBV10-2 | CAMSSTGGYNEQFF | TGCGCCATGAGCTCGACAGGGGGCTACAATGAGCAGTTCTTC
few | TRBD2 | TRBJ2-3 | TRBV6-6 | CASSYGLAGVDTQYF | TGTGCCAGCAGTTACGGCCTAGCGGGGGTGGATACGCAGTATTTT
NA | NA | TRBJ2-3 | TRBV28 | CASTRFGGLYTQYF | TGTGCCAGCACCCGTTTCGGGGGTTTATATACGCAGTATTTT
NA | NA | TRBJ2-7 | TRBV24-1 | CATSDSPTYEQYF | TGTGCCACCAGTGATTCCCCAACCTACGAGCAGTACTTC
few | NA | TRBJ2-3 | TRBV7-8 | CASSLRREGTAAQYF | TGTGCCAGCAGCTTAAGGCGCGAGGGGACTGCGGCGCAGTATTTT
few | NA | TRBJ1-3 | TRBV20-1 | CSAPIGNTIYF | TGCAGTGCCCCCATTGGAAACACCATATATTTT
few | TRBD1 | TRBJ1-4 | TRBV12-3/TRBV12-4 | CASGGHRGSEKLFF | TGTGCCAGCGGAGGGCACAGGGGGAGCGAAAAACTGTTTTTT
NA | TRBD2 | TRBJ2-1 | TRBV18 | CASSRPGLAASYNEQFF | TGTGCCAGCTCACGTCCGGGACTAGCGGCTTCCTACAATGAGCAGTTCTTC
NA | TRBD1 | TRBJ1-5 | TRBV6-5 | CASSSPGQGRQPQHF | TGTGCCAGCAGTTCTCCGGGACAGGGACGTCAGCCCCAGCATTTT
NA | NA | TRBJ2-5 | TRBV29-1 | CSGRMGETQYF | TGCAGCGGCCGGATGGGCGAGACCCAGTACTTC